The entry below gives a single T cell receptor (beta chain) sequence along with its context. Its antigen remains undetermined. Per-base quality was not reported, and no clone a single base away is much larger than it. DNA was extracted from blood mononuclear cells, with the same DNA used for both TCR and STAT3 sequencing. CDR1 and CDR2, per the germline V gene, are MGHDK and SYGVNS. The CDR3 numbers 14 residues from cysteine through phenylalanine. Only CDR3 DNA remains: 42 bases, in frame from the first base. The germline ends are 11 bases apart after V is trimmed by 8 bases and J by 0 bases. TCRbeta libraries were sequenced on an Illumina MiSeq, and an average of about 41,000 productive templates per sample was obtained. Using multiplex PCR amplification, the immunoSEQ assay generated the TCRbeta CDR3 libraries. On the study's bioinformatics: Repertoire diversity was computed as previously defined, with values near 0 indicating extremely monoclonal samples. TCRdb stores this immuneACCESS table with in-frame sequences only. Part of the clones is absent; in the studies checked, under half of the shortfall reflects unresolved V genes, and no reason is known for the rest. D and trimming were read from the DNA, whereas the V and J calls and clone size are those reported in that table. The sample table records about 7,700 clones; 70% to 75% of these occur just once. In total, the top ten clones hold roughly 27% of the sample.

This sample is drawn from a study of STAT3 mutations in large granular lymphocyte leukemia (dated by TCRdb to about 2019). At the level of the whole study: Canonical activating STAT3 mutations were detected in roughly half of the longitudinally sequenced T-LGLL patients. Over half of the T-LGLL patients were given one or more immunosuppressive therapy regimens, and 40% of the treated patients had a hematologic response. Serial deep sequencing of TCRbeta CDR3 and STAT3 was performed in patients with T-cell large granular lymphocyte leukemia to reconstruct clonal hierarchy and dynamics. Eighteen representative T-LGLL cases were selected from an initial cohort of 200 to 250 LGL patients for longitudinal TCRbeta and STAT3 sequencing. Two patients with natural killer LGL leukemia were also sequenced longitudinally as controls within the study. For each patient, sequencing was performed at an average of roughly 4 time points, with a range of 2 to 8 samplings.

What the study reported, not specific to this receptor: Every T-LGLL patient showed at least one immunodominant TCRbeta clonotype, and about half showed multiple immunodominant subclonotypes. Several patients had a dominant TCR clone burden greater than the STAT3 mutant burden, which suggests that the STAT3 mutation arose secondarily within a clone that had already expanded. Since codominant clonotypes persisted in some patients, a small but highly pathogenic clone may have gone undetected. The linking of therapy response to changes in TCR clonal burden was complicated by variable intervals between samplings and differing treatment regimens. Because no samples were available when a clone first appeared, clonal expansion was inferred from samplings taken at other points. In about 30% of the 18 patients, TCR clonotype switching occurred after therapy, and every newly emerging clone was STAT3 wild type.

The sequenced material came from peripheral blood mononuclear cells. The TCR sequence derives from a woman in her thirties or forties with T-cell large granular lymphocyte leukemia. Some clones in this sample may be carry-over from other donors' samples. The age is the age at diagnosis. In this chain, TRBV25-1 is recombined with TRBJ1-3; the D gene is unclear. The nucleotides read TGTGCCAGCGGATTGGGCCACTCTGGAAACACCATATATTTT. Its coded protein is CASGLGHSGNTIYF.